Shown below are 6 T cell receptor beta chains from a single sample sequenced in a study of human T cells and chemical hapten exposure. Regarding time point: pre-sensitization, week 0. As to treatment: therapeutic diphenylcyclopropenone sensitization with weekly scalp DPC. TCRdb redid the calling of the RACE reads with MiXCR, one entry per CDR3 protein. This sample has 250,000 or so distinct CDR3 sequences, with roughly 7.4% found just once. This specimen was whole blood, taken in connection with sensitization to the hapten diphenylcyclopropenone (DPC). The receptors here all came from a man between 18 and 35 years old with alopecia areata. Some clones in this sample may be carry-over from other donors' samples.

V gene TRBV4-3 combines with J gene TRBJ2-6; no clear D gene. Trimming pared 0 bases from V and 1 base from J, leaving 7 bases between. The CDR3 is 16 amino acids. Germline CDR1 and CDR2: LGHNA and YSLEER. CDR3 in DNA: TGCGCCAGCAGCCAAGACGTAGGTTCTGGGGCCAACGTCCTGACTTTC. This sequence encodes CASSQDVGSGANVLTF.

This clonotype was seen at least ten times. The rearrangement uses TRBV9 and TRBJ2-5, with D possibly called TRBD1 or TRBD2 (6 bases each). Germline V gene lookup returns CDR1 SGDLS and CDR2 YYNGEE. The CDR3 has 15 amino acids. The V end was cut by 0 bases, the J end by 4 bases, with 13 bases between. Here the CDR3 reads CASSVEWGAGETQYF. CDR3 nucleotides: TGTGCCAGCAGCGTAGAGTGGGGGGCCGGAGAGACCCAGTACTTC.

This clonotype has more than one count but fewer than ten. V and J are TRBV27 and TRBJ2-1, with 8 bases lining up with TRBD2. This CDR3 has 16 residues. V shed 2 bases and J 0 bases; nucleotides not matched to a gene: 3. CDR1 and CDR2 (germline): MNHEY, SMNVEV (reference sequence). The CDR3 DNA reads as TGTGCCAGCAGTTTAATCCGGGGGGGCTCCTACAATGAGCAGTTCTTC. It is translated as CASSLIRGGSYNEQFF.

V usage is TRBV20-1 and J usage is TRBJ1-5; D gene ambiguous. The germline V gene has CDR1 DFQATT and CDR2 SNEGSKA (reference sequence). Trimming cost V 4 bases and J 2 bases, with 12 bases left between them. This CDR3 has 14 residues. The CDR3 spells CSATVTGGNQPQHF. The CDR3, as DNA: TGCAGTGCTACAGTCACCGGGGGCAATCAGCCCCAGCATTTT.

The sample holds many counts of this clonotype. The chain links TRBV20-1 to TRBJ2-5; D is unclear. The germline V and J ends were trimmed by 2 bases and 1 base, with 14 bases remaining between them. Germline V gene sequence: CDR1 DFQATT, CDR2 SNEGSKA (reference sequence). CDR3 length: 15 amino acids. The CDR3 sequence: CSARPSLAVQETQYF. CDR3 coding DNA: TGCAGTGCTAGACCCTCCTTGGCGGTCCAAGAGACCCAGTACTTC.

This clonotype was counted between two and nine times. The rearrangement links TRBV7-2 to TRBJ2-2, with a tentative D call TRBD1 (5 bases). Trimming stripped 4 bases from V and 4 bases from J, with 16 bases between. CDR3 length: 16 amino acids. CDR1 SGHTA and CDR2 FQGNSA come from the germline V gene. The CDR3 spells CASSSDGAGPTGELFF. The DNA for the CDR3 is TGTGCCAGCAGCTCGGATGGGGCAGGGCCCACCGGGGAGCTGTTTTTT.